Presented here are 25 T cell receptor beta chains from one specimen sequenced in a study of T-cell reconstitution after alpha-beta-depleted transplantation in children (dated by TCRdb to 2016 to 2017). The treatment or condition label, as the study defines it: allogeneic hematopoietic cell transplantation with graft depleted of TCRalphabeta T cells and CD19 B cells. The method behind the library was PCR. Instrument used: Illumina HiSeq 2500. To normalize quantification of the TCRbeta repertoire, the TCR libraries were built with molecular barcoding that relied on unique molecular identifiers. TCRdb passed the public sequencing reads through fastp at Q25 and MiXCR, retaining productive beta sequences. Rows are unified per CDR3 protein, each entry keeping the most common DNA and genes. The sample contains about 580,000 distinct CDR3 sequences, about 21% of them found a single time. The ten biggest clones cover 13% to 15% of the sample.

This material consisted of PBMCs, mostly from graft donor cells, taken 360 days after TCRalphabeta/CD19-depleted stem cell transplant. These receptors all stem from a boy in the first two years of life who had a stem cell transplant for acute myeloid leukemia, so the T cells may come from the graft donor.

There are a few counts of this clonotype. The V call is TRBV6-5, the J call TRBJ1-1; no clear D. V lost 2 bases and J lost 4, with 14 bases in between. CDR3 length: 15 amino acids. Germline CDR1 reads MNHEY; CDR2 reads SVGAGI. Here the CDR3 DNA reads TGTGCCAGCAGTTACATAGGGTCTCTGGCCACTGAAGCTTTCTTT. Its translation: CASSYIGSLATEAFF.

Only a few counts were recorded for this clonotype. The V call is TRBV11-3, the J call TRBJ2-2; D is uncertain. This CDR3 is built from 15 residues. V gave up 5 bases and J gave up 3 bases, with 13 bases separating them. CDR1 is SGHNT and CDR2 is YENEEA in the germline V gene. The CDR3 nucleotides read TGTGCCAGCAGCGCCACGAGCATGTACACCGGGGAGCTGTTTTTT. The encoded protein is CASSATSMYTGELFF. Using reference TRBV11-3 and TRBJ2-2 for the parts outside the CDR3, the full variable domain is EAGVVQSPRYKIIEKKQPVAFWCNPISGHNTLYWYLQNLGQGPELLIRYENEEAVDDSQLPKDRFSAERLKGVDSTLKIQPAELGDSAVYLCASSATSMYTGELFFGEGSRLTVL.

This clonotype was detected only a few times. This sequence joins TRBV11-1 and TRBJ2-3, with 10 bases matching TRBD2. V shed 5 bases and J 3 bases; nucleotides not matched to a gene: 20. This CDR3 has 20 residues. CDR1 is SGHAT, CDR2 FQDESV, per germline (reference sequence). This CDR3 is CASSPALDRVLAGETDTQYF. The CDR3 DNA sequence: TGTGCCAGCAGCCCCGCCTTGGACAGGGTGCTAGCGGGGGAAACAGATACGCAGTATTTT. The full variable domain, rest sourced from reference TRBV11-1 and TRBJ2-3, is EAEVAQSPRYKITEKSQAVAFWCDPISGHATLYWYRQILGQGPELLVQFQDESVVDDSQLPKDRFSAERLKGVDSTLKIQPAELGDSAMYLCASSPALDRVLAGETDTQYFGPGTRLTVL.

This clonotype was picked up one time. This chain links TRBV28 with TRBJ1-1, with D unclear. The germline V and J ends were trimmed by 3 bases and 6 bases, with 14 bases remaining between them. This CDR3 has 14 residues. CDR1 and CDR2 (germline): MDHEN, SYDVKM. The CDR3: CASSFFYLRAEAFF. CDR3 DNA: TGTGCCAGCAGTTTCTTCTACCTAAGAGCTGAAGCTTTCTTT.

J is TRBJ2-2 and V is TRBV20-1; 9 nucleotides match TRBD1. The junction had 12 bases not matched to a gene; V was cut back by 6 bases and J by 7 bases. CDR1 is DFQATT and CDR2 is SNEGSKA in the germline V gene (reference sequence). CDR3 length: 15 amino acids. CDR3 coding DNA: TGCAGTGCGCCTCGAGGACAGGGGTTGTTCGGGGAGCTGTTTTTT. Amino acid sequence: CSAPRGQGLFGELFF.

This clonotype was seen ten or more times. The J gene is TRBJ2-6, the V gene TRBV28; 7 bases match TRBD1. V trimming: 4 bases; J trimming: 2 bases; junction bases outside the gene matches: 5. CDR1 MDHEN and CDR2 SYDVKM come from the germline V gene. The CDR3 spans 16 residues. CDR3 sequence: CASSSYRGPGANVLTF. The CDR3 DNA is TGTGCCAGCAGTTCTTACAGGGGTCCTGGGGCCAACGTCCTGACTTTC.

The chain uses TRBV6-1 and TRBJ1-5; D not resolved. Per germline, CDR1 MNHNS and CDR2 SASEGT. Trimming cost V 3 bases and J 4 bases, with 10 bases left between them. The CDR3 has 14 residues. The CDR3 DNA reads TGTGCCAGCAGTGACCGATTCGGTAATCAGCCCCAGCATTTT. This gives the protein CASSDRFGNQPQHF.

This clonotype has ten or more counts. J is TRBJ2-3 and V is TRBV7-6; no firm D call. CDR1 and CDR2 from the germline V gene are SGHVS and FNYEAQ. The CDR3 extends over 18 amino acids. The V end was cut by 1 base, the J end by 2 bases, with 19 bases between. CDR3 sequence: CASSLEADNTPPTDTQYF. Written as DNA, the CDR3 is TGTGCCAGCAGCTTAGAGGCAGACAACACCCCTCCCACAGATACGCAGTATTTT.

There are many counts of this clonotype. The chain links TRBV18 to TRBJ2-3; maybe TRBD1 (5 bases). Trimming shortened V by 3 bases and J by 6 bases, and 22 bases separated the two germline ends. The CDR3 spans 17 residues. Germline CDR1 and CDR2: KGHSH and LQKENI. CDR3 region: CASSPAGLATLVDTQYF. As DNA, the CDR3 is TGTGCCAGCTCACCGGCAGGGTTGGCAACTTTGGTGGATACGCAGTATTTT.

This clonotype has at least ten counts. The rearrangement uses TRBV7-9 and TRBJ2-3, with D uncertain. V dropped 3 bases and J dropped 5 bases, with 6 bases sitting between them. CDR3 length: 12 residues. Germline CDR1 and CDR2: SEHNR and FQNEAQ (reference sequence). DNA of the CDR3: TGTGCCAGCAGCTTTAGAGAAGATACGCAGTATTTT. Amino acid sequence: CASSFREDTQYF.

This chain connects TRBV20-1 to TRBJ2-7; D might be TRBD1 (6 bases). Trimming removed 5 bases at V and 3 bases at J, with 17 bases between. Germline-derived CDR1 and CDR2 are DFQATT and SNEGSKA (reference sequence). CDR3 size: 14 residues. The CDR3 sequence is CSAGRSRGFYEQYV. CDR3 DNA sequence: TGCAGTGCTGGCCGAAGCAGGGGTTTCTACGAGCAGTACGTC.

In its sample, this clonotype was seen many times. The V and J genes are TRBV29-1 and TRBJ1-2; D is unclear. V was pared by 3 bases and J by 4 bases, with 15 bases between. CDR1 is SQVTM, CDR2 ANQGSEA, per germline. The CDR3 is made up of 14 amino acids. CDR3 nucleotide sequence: TGCAGCGTTGAGGGTATGATCTCGGGCTATGGCTACACCTTC. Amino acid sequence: CSVEGMISGYGYTF.

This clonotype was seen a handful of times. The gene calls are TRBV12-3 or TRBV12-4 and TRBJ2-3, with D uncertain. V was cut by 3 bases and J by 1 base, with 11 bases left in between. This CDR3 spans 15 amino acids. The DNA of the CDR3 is TGTGCCAGCAGTTTCCCTAGTTGGGGCACAGATACGCAGTATTTT. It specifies CASSFPSWGTDTQYF.

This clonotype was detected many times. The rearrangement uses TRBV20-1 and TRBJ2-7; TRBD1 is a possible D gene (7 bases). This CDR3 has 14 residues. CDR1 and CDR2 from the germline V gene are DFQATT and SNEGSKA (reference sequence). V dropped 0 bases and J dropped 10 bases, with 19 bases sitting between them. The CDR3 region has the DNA TGCAGTGCTAGAGATCAACGGAGGGGGCCTCCTCAGTACTTC. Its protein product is CSARDQRRGPPQYF.

CDR3 in DNA: TGCGCCAGCAGCCAGGACACAGGGTGGAACACAGATACGCAGTATTTT. This translates into CASSQDTGWNTDTQYF. This chain joins TRBV4-3 and TRBJ2-3, with D tentatively TRBD1 (6 bases). Germline CDR1 LGHNA, CDR2 YSLEER. This CDR3 spans 16 amino acids. V lost 3 bases and J lost 2, with 15 bases in between.

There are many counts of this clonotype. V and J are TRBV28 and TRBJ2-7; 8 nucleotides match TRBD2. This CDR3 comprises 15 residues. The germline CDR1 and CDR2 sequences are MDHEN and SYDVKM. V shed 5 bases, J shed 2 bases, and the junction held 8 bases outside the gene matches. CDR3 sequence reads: CASSPATSAAYEQYV. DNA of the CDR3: TGTGCCAGCAGTCCGGCGACTAGCGCTGCCTACGAGCAGTACGTC.

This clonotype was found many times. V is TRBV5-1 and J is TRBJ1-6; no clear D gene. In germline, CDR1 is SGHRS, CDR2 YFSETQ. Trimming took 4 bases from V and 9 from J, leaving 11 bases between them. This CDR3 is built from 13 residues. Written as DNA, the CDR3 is TGCGCCAGCAGCAGAGGCGGAATTTCACCCCTCCACTTT. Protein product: CASSRGGISPLHF.

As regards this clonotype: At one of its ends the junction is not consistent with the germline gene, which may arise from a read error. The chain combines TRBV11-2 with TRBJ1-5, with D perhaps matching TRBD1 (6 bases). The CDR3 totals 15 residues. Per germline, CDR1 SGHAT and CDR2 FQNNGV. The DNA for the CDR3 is TGTGCCAGCAGCATAGAACAGGGATCTAATCAGCCCCAGCATTTT. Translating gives CASSIEQGSNQPQHF.

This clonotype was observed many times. The CDR3 reads CASSNRVVSNQPQHF. In nucleotides, the CDR3 is TGTGCCAGCAGTAACAGGGTCGTAAGCAATCAGCCCCAGCATTTT. V usage is TRBV6-5 and J usage is TRBJ1-5; TRBD1 might be the D (6 bases). V was pared by 5 bases and J by 1 base, with 12 bases between. The CDR3 consists of 15 residues. Per the germline V gene, CDR1 is MNHEY and CDR2 is SVGAGI.

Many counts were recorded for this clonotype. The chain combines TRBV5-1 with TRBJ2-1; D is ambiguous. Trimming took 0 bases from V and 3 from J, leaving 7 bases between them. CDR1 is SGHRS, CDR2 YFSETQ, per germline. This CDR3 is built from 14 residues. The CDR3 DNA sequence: TGCGCCAGCAGCTTGGGCGGTCACTACAATGAGCAGTTCTTC. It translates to CASSLGGHYNEQFF.

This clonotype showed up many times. The CDR3 protein is CASSYLSGQGGGEQFF. The CDR3 nucleotides read TGTGCCAGCAGTTACTTGAGTGGACAGGGTGGGGGTGAGCAGTTCTTC. This chain connects TRBV6-5 to TRBJ2-1; 8 nucleotides match TRBD1. The CDR3 is 16 residues long. Germline V gene sequence: CDR1 MNHEY, CDR2 SVGAGI. Unmatched junction bases numbered 11, after V lost 1 base and J lost 9 bases.

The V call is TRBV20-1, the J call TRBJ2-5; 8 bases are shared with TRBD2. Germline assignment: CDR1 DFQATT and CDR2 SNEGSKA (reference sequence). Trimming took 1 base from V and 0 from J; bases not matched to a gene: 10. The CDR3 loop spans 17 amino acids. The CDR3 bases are TGCAGTGCTAGAGCGGAGCGGGGGACCCCGTACCAAGAGACCCAGTACTTC. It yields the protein CSARAERGTPYQETQYF.

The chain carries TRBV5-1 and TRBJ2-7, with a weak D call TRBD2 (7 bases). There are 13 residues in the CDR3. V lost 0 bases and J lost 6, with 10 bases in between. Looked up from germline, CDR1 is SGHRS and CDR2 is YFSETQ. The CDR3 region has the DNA TGCGCCAGCAGCTTGGTGCGGGGGCGCGAGCAGTACTTC. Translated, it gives CASSLVRGREQYF.

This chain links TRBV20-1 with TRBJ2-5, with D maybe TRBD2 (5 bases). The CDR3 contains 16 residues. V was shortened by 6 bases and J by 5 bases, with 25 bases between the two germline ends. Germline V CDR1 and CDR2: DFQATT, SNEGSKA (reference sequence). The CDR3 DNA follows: TGCAGTGCAACGCTGCCTCGACCACTTCCGGGGGAGACCCAGTACTTC. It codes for CSATLPRPLPGETQYF.

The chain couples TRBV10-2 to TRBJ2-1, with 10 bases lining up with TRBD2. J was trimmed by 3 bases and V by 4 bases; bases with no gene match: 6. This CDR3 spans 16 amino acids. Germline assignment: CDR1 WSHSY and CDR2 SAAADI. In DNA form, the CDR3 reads TGCGCCAGCAGTGTTTCACTAGCGGGGCTCTACAATGAGCAGTTCTTC. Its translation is CASSVSLAGLYNEQFF.